Given below is one T cell receptor (beta chain) in context. The sample originates from a study of CD8 T cells in Susac syndrome. With random hexamers, 0.5 to 1 ug RNA was reverse transcribed. TCRdb reprocessed the immunoSEQ multiplex PCR reads via MiXCR and lists one record per CDR3 protein. The table lists 150,000 to 200,000 distinct CDR3 sequences, roughly 95% of them singletons, with less than 0.2% in the top ten. The CDR3 covers 12 residues. Germline lookup yields CDR1 MNHEY and CDR2 SMNVEV (reference sequence). The V end lost 3 bases, the J end lost 6 bases, and 9 bases lay between the germline ends.

The chain joins TRBV27 to TRBJ2-7, with D possibly being TRBD2 (5 bases). Sequenced sample: CD8+ T cells from PBMCs. The TCR originated in a human donor with multiple sclerosis. The chain's CDR3 is CASSFGIGEQYF. CDR3 coding DNA: TGTGCCAGCAGTTTCGGGATCGGCGAGCAGTACTTC.